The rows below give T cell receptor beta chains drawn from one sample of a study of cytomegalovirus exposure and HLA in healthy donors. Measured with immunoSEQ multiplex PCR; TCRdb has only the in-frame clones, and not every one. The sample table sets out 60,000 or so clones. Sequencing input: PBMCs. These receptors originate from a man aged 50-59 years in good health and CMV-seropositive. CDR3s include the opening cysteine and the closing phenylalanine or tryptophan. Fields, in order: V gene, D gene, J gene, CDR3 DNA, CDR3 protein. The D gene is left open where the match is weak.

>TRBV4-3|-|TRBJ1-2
TGCGCCAGCAGCTTAACAGGGACTAACTATGGCTACACCTTC
CASSLTGTNYGYTF
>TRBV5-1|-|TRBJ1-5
TGCGCCAGCAGCTTGGGGGGAGGGAGTCAGCCCCAGCATTTT
CASSLGGGSQPQHF
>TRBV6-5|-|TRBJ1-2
TGTGCCAGCAGTTCGGGGGGCATGAGCTATGGCTACACCTTC
CASSSGGMSYGYTF
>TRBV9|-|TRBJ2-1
TGTGCCAGCAGCGTAGGACAAAATGAGCAGTTCTTC
CASSVGQNEQFF
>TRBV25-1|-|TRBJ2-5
TGTGCCAGCAGTGAATGGGCCGAAGAGACCCAGTACTTC
CASSEWAEETQYF
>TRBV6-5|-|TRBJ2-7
TGTGCCAGCAGGCCGCAGGTGACGTGGGACGAGCAGTACTTC
CASRPQVTWDEQYF
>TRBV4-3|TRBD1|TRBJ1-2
TGCGCCAGCAGCACCAGCGAGGGGGCCAGAGGCTATGGCTACACCTTC
CASSTSEGARGYGYTF
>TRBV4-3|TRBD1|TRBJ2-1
TGCGCCAGCAGCCAAGAGGACAGGGGGAGCGGTGAGCAGTTCTTC
CASSQEDRGSGEQFF
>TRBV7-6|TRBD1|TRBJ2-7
TGTGCCAGCAGCCCTCGGACAGGGGGGAGCTACGAGCAGTACTTC
CASSPRTGGSYEQYF
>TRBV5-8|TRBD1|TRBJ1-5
TGTGCCAGCAGCTCGACCGGGACAGGGGGCGGTCAGCCCCAGCATTTT
CASSSTGTGGGQPQHF
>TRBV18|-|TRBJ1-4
TGTGCCAGCTCCTCCGGGGGACCTACGAATGAAAAACTGTTTTTT
CASSSGGPTNEKLFF
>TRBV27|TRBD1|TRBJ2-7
TGTGCCAGCAGTTTCGTAGACAGGGACGAGCAGTACTTC
CASSFVDRDEQYF
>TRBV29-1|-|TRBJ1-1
TGCAGCTTCTCTGGGGAGGGTGGCCATATGAACACTGAAGCTTTCTTT
CSFSGEGGHMNTEAFF
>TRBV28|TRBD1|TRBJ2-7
TGTGCCAGCAGTTTGGGACAGGTCTACGAGCAGTACTTC
CASSLGQVYEQYF
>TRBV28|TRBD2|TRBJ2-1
TGTGCCAGCAGTCAGGCTACTAGCGGGAAGTTCAATGAGCAGTTCTTC
CASSQATSGKFNEQFF
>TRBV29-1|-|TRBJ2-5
TGCAGCGTTGCGCAGCAAGAGACCCAGTACTTC
CSVAQQETQYF
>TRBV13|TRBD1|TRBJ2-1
TGTGCCAGCAGCTGGAGGGACAGGGGGCACCATGAGCAGTTCTTC
CASSWRDRGHHEQFF
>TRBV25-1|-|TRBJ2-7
TGTGCCAGCAGTGGGCTCCAATCTAGCGAGCAGTACTTC
CASSGLQSSEQYF
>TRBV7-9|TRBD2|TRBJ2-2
TGTGCCAGCAGCTTAGCGCTAGCGGTTACGAACACCGGGGAGCTGTTTTTT
CASSLALAVTNTGELFF
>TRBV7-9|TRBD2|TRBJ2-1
TGTGCCAGCAGCCCCTCCGGGGGGAGATACAATGAGCAGTTCTTC
CASSPSGGRYNEQFF
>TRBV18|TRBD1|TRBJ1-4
TGTGCCAGCTCAGCGACAGGGCTCGCAACTAATGAAAAACTGTTTTTT
CASSATGLATNEKLFF
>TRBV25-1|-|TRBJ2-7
TGTGCCAGCAGTGAATCTGGCGGCAGGGGACGAACCTACGAGCAGTACTTC
CASSESGGRGRTYEQYF
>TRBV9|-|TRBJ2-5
TGTGCCAGCAGCCCCGCACAGTGGAGGGAGACCCAGTACTTC
CASSPAQWRETQYF
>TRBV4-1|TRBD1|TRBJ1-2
TGCGCCAGCAGCCAAGATAGGGGACAGGGATATCTATCGGGCGGCTACACCTTC
CASSQDRGQGYLSGGYTF
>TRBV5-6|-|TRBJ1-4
TGTGCCAGCAGCTTGGTCGGAGGGGTGGGCGAAAAACTGTTTTTT
CASSLVGGVGEKLFF
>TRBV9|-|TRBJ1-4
TGTGCCAGCAGCGTAGCTTTTTCACCTTCAGGTGAAAAACTGTTTTTT
CASSVAFSPSGEKLFF
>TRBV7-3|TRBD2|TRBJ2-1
TGTGCCAGCAGCTCTACTAGCGGAGCCTACAATGAGCAGTTCTTC
CASSSTSGAYNEQFF
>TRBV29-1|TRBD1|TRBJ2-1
TGCAGCGTTGAGTCATGGGACAGGGGGTACTACAATGAGCAGTTCTTC
CSVESWDRGYYNEQFF
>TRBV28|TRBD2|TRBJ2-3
TGTGCCAGCAGTTACGGACTAGCCCCTCGCACAGATACGCAGTATTTT
CASSYGLAPRTDTQYF
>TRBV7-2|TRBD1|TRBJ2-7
TGTGCCAGCAGCTCGTTGCCGGGACAGTCCTACGAGCAGTACTTC
CASSSLPGQSYEQYF
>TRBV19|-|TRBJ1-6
TGTGCCAGTAGGACAACAGGGTATAATTCACCCCTCCACTTT
CASRTTGYNSPLHF
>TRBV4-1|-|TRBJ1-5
TGCGCCAGCAGCCAAGATAGCGGGGCCCAGCCCCAGCATTTT
CASSQDSGAQPQHF
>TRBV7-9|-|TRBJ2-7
TGTGCCAGCAGCTTAGTCCCATACGAGCAGTACTTC
CASSLVPYEQYF
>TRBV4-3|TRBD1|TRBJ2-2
TGCGCCAGCAGCCCACCCTCCGGGACAGTCACCGGGGAGCTGTTTTTT
CASSPPSGTVTGELFF
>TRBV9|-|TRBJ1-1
TGTGCCAGCAGCGCGGAGCTGAGGGACACTGAAGCTTTCTTT
CASSAELRDTEAFF
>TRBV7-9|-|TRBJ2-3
TGTGCCAGCAGCTTCGGCACAGATACGCAGTATTTT
CASSFGTDTQYF
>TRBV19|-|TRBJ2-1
TGTGCCAGTAGTATAGGTCTTTCCTACAATGAGCAGTTCTTC
CASSIGLSYNEQFF
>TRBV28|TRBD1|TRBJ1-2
TGTGCCAGCAGTCCTCCGGACAGGGGGCCTGGCTACACCTTC
CASSPPDRGPGYTF
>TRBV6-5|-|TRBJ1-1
TGTGCCAGCAGGCGGGACTATAACACTGAAGCTTTCTTT
CASRRDYNTEAFF
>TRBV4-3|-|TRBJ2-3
TGCGCCAGCAGCCAAGATGCCGGGGTAGATACGCAGTATTTT
CASSQDAGVDTQYF
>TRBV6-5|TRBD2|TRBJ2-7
TGTGCCAGCACCGTGACTAGCGGGAGATCCTACGAGCAGTACTTC
CASTVTSGRSYEQYF
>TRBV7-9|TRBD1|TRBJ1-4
TGTGCCAGCAGCTCCACAGGGGCTGTAAAACTGTTTTTT
CASSSTGAVKLFF
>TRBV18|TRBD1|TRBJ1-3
TGTGCCAGCTCGCAGACAGGGGATCCTGGAAACACCATATATTTT
CASSQTGDPGNTIYF
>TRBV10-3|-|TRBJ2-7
TGTGCCATCAGTGAGTCGGGCAGGGGGGACGAGCAGTACTTC
CAISESGRGDEQYF
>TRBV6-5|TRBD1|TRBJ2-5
TGTGCCAGCAGTTACTCTGGCAGGGGGCGAGGGGAGACCCAGTACTTC
CASSYSGRGRGETQYF
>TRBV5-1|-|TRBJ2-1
TGCGCCAGCAGCCGCGGCGACAATGAGCAGTTCTTC
CASSRGDNEQFF
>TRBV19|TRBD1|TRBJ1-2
TGTGCCAGTAGGCTCGACAGGGGGGATGGCTACACCTTC
CASRLDRGDGYTF
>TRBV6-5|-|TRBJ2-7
TGTGCCAGCGGCCCCCCGACTCCAACCTACGAGCAGTACTTC
CASGPPTPTYEQYF
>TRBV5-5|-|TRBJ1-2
TGTGCCAGCAGCTCCACAGAACATGCCTTGTATGGCTACACCTTC
CASSSTEHALYGYTF
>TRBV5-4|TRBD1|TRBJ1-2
TGTGCCAGCCGAGTTTGGGACAGGGCGGGCTACACCTTC
CASRVWDRAGYTF
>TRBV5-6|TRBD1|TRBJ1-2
TGTGCCAGCAGCCCCGGACAGGGAGGGCTCTATGGCTACACCTTC
CASSPGQGGLYGYTF
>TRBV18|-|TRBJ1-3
TGTGCCAGCTCACCAAATAACGCGGGGCGAGGGGTCACTGGAAACACCATATATTTT
CASSPNNAGRGVTGNTIYF